Listed here is a single TCR beta chain. Per the original methods: Counts of nucleated cells, estimated from reference gene primer amplification, were obtained. Assay used: immunoSEQ multiplex PCR; TCRdb lists only in-frame clones, some missing. Clone size and the V and J calls come from that table; the DNA yielded D and trimming. This repertoire shows approximately 160,000 clones, approximately 93% found once; its top ten account for around 2%. In Seattle, patients joined the study during active infection and were tracked longitudinally. These data are taken from a study of blood T cell repertoires in COVID-19. In the study overall: Spain, Italy and the United States supplied samples that represented acute and convalescent COVID-19. The cDNA or gDNA used as material had been derived from T cells, B-cell-depleted T cells, or PBMCs.

Germline V lookup: CDR1 SNHLY, CDR2 FYNNEI. The V segment lost 7 bases and the J segment 5 bases; nucleotides outside the gene matches: 5. The CDR3 spans 14 residues. The specimen was peripheral blood. The chain combines TRBV2 with TRBJ2-1; 10 nucleotides match TRBD1. This sequence originates from a woman aged 60-75 years with COVID-19, enrolled during active disease. CDR3 residues: CASKGDRGNNEQFF. The CDR3 nucleotides read TGTGCCAGCAAGGGGGACAGGGGCAACAATGAGCAGTTCTTC.